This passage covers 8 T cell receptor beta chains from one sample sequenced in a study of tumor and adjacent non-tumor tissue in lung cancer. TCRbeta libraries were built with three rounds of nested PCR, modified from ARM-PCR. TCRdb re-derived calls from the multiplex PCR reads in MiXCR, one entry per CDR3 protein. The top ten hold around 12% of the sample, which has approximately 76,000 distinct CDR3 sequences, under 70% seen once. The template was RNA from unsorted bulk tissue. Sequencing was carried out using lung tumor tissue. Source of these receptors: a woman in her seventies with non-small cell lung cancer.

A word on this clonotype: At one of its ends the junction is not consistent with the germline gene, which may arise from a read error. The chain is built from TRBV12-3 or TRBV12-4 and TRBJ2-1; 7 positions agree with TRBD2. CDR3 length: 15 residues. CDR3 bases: TGTGTCAGCAGCCCCACTCGCGGGGGCTACAATGAGCAGTTCTTC. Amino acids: CVSSPTRGGYNEQFF.

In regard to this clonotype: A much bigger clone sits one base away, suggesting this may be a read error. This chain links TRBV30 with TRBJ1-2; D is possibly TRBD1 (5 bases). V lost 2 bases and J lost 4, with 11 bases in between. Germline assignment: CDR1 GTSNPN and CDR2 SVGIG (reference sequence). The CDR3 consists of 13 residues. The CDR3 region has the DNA TGTGCCTGGAGTCCGGACAATAGCTATGGCTACACCTTC. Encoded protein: CAWSPDNSYGYTF.

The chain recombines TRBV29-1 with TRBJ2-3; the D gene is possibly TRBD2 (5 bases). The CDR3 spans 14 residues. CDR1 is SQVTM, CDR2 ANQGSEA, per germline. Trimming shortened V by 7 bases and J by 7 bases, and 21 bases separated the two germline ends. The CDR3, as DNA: TGCAGCGCGATTCGAAGAGGGCGAACACATACGCAGTATTTT. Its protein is CSAIRRGRTHTQYF.

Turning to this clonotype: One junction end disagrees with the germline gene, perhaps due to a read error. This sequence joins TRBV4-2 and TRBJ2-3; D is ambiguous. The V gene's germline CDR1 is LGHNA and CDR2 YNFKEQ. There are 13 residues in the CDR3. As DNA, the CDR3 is TGTGTCAGCCGCCTGACTAGCACAGATACGCAGTATTTT. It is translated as CVSRLTSTDTQYF.

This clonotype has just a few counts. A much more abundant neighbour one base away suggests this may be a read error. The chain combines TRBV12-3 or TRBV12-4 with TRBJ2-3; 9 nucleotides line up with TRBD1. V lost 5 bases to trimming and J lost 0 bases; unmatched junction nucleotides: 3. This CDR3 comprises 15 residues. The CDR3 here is CASSPGQGSTDTQYF. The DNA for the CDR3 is TGTGCCAGCAGTCCAGGACAGGGGAGCACAGATACGCAGTATTTT.

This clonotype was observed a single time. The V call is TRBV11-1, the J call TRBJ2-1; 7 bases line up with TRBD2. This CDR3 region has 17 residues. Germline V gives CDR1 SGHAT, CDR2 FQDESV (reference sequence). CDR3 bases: TGTACCAACAGCTCCCACTCAGCGGGATGTTCCTACAATGAGCAGTTCTTC. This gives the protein CTNSSHSAGCSYNEQFF.

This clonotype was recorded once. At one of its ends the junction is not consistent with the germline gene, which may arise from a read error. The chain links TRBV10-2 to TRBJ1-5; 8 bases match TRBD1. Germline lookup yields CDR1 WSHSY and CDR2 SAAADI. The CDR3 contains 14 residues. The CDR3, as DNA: TGCGCGAGCAGGCCCTGGACAGGGAATCAGCCCCAGCATTTT. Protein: CASRPWTGNQPQHF.

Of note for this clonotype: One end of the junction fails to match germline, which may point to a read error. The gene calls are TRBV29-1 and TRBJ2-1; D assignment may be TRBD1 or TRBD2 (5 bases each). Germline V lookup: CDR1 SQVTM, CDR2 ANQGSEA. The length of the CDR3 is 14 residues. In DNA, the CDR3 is TGCAGCGTCTCGGGACCTACAATCTACAATGAGCAGCTCTTC. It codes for CSVSGPTIYNEQLF.